The source of this TCR beta chain is a study of naive and memory T cell subsets. Whole-study results and caveats: Possibly reflecting memory cells re-expressing CD45RA, a few larger clonotypes occurred in naive repertoires, especially CD8.

Comments on this clonotype: No antigen is known for it.

The CDR3 loop spans 13 amino acids. Trimming cost V 6 bases and J 5 bases, with 8 bases left between them. The germline CDR1 and CDR2 sequences are MDHEN and SYDVKM. An equimolar mix of two oligonucleotides served as the beta constant-region primer for TRBC1 and TRBC2. Ligated cDNA was amplified by four rounds of PCR with nested alpha and beta constant-region primers and SP2. Each CDR3 protein gets one entry after TCRdb re-called the UMI-ligation and nested PCR reads with MiXCR. Of roughly 97,000 distinct CDR3 sequences in the sample, roughly 15% were seen once. The origin of this receptor is a human donor in good health. The J gene is TRBJ1-6, the V gene TRBV28, with no clear D. Sequencing was carried out using naive CD8+ T cells from blood. CDR3 DNA: TGTGCCAGCAGATCGCCAGATAATTCACCCCTCCACTTT. Its protein is CASRSPDNSPLHF.